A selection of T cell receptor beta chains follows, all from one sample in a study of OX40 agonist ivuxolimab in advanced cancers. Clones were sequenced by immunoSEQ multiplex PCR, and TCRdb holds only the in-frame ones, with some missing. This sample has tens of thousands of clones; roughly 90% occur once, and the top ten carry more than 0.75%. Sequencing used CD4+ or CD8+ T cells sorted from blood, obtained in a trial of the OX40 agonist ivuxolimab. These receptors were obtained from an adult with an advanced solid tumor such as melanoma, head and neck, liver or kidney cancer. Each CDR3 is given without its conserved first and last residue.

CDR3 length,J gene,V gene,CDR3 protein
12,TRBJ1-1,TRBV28,ASSTGRGHTEAF
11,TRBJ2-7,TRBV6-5,ASSPTGLREQY
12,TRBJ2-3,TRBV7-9,ASRLAGEIDTQY
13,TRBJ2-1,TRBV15,ATSIRQGLYNEQF
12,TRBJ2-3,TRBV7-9,ASSWGLGTDTQY
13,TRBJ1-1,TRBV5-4,ASTKQGLVYTEAF
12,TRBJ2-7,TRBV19,ASSIGSDLYEQY
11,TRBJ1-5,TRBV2,ASGDRFNQPQH
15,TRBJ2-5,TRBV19,ASSLGLAGALQETQY
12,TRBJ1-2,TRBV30,AWRENIGGYGYT
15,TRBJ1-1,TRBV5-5,ASSLFGGTTMNTEAF
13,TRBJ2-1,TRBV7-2,ASSPRPDRNNEQF
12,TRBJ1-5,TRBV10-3,AISDGQTNQPQH
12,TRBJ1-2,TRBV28,ASRVGQGTYGYT
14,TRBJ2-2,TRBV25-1,ASSESGRTNTGELF
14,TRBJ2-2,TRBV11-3,ASSSQTGVNTGELF
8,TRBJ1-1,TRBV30,AWNRGEAF
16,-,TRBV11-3,ASSVAVGGRASSYEQY
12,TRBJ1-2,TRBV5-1,ASSFPGTNYGYT
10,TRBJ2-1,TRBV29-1,SVLGSSNEQF
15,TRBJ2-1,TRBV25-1,ASSEPREATPLNEQF
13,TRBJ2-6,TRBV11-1,ASSRFGSGANVLT
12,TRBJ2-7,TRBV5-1,ASSLVVSLNEQY
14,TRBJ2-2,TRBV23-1,AAPGVIAGKTGELF
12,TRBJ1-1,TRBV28,ASSIRVRGTEAF
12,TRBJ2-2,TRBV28,ASIAGGNTGELF
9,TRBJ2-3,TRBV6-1,ASLRGDTQY
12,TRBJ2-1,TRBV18,ASSGGQVGNEQF
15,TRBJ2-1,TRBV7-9,ASSLGRGAGGPGEQF
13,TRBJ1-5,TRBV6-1,ASSDRGSGHQPQH
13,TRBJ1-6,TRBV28,ASARAGQANSPLH
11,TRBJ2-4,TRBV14,ASSLQSKNIQY
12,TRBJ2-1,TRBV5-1,ASSFSFIYNEQF
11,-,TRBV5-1,ASSSPTLNEQY
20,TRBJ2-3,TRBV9,ASSVGFQMTSGRWGEADTQY
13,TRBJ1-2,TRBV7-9,ASSFGDRGNYGYT
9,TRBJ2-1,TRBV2,ASSVKVEQF
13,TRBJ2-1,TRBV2,ASRAGLNWINEQF
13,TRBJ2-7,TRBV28,ASSFWRERSYEQY
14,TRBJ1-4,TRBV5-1,ASSLGLTLTNEKLF
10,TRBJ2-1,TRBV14,ASSLFTGWQF
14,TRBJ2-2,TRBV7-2,ASSWPPNLNTGELF
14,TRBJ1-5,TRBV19,ASSIVRGISNQPQH
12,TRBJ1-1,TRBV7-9,ASSLGQKNDWAF
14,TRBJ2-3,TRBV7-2,ASSFTSGRSTDTQY
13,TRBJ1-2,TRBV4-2,ASSQEPGTGYGYT
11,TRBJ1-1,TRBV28,ASSSSGHTEAF